The 22 T cell receptor beta chains presented below share a single source sample, sequenced in a study of cytomegalovirus exposure and HLA in healthy donors. Profiled with immunoSEQ multiplex PCR; TCRdb holds only in-frame clones, not every one. Of some 210,000 clones listed, roughly 84% are singletons. The sample was PBMCs. These receptor sequences come from a young woman in good health and CMV-seropositive.

This clone was counted a few times. CDR3: CATSGPGQNTEAFF. In DNA form, the CDR3 reads TGTGCCACCAGCGGACCGGGACAGAACACTGAAGCTTTCTTT. This chain links TRBV15 with TRBJ1-1; TRBD1 might be the D (6 bases). The ends were cut back, 5 bases at V and 1 base at J, with 11 bases in the middle. The CDR3 extends over 14 amino acids. Germline V gene data show CDR1 as LNHNV and CDR2 as YYDKDF (reference sequence).

The V and J genes are TRBV5-1 and TRBJ2-3; TRBD2 matches 8 bases. The germline CDR1 and CDR2 sequences are SGHRS and YFSETQ. The CDR3 spans 15 residues. V was pared by 4 bases and J by 0 bases, with 4 bases of the junction left unmatched. CDR3 loop: CASSHERESTDTQYF. CDR3 DNA: TGCGCCAGCAGCCACGAGCGGGAGAGCACAGATACGCAGTATTTT.

The rearrangement links TRBV6-5 to TRBJ2-7; 10 bases map to TRBD1. The CDR3 contains 13 residues. From germline, CDR1 is MNHEY and CDR2 SVGAGI. Trimming at V came to 6 bases and at J to 3 bases, leaving 2 bases not matched to a gene. CDR3 nucleotide sequence: TGTGCCAGCAGGCGGACAGGGGGCTACGAGCAGTACTTC. Its protein is CASRRTGGYEQYF.

The gene calls are TRBV7-8 and TRBJ2-2; D is ambiguous. This CDR3 spans 15 amino acids. The ends were cut back, 2 bases at V and 0 bases at J, with 7 bases in the middle. CDR1 and CDR2 from the germline V gene are SGHVS and FQNEAQ. In nucleotides, the CDR3 is TGTGCCAGCAGCTTATCGAGGACGAACACCGGGGAGCTGTTTTTT. Translated: CASSLSRTNTGELFF.

The chain joins TRBV2 to TRBJ1-3; 7 nucleotides match TRBD1. V lost 6 bases and J lost 0; bases outside the gene matches: 8. There are 16 residues in the CDR3. CDR1 and CDR2 (germline): SNHLY, FYNNEI. CDR3 coding DNA: TGTGCCAGCAGAATGACAGGGAGATTCTCTGGAAACACCATATATTTT. Encoded protein: CASRMTGRFSGNTIYF. The full variable domain, in which reference TRBV2 and TRBJ1-3 provide the parts outside the CDR3, is EPEVTQTPSHQVTQMGQEVILRCVPISNHLYFYWYRQILGQKVEFLVSFYNNEISEKSEIFDDQFSVERPDGSNFTLKIRSTKLEDSAMYFCASRMTGRFSGNTIYFGEGSWLTVV.

This sequence joins TRBV10-3 and TRBJ1-1; D not certain. The CDR3 is 16 residues long. The V gene lost 4 bases and the J gene lost 1 base, with 16 bases spanning the gap. Germline CDR1 ENHRY, CDR2 SYGVKD. Written as DNA, the CDR3 is TGTGCCATCAGTGCTCTTGTCTCTCTGTCGAACACTGAAGCTTTCTTT. The encoded protein is CAISALVSLSNTEAFF.

With respect to this clone: Other nucleotide sequences from this sample produce the same CDR3. The gene calls are TRBV6-4 and TRBJ2-6, with 9 positions matching TRBD1. CDR3 size: 15 residues. The V segment lost 2 bases and the J segment 4 bases; nucleotides outside the gene matches: 0. Looked up from germline, CDR1 is MRHNA and CDR2 is SNTAGT. CDR3 region: CASSDDRGGANVLTF. For the CDR3, the DNA is TGTGCCAGCAGTGACGACAGGGGGGGGGCCAACGTCCTGACTTTC.

This sequence joins TRBV6-1 and TRBJ1-2; D uncertain. Per germline, CDR1 MNHNS and CDR2 SASEGT. The ends were cut back, 6 bases at V and 0 bases at J, with 11 bases in the middle. The CDR3 runs to 14 residues. For the CDR3, the DNA is TGTGCCAGCAGCGCACTAGAAGCTAACTATGGCTACACCTTC. Amino acids: CASSALEANYGYTF.

The rearrangement links TRBV5-5 to TRBJ2-7; no definite D call. The germline V gene encodes CDR1 SGHKS and CDR2 YYEKEE (reference sequence). With 4 bases removed from V and 6 bases from J, the gap between germline ends came to 11 bases. CDR3 length: 12 amino acids. For the CDR3, the DNA is TGTGCCAGCAGCCCGTCGCAGCGCGAGCAGTACTTC. Protein sequence: CASSPSQREQYF.

The chain uses TRBV6-5 and TRBJ2-2, with D tentatively TRBD1 (5 bases). This CDR3 has 16 amino acids. The V end lost 0 bases, the J end lost 5 bases, and 13 bases lay between the germline ends. CDR1 MNHEY and CDR2 SVGAGI come from the germline V gene. The CDR3 DNA sequence: TGTGCCAGCAGTTACTCCCCTTCTCCAGGGACCGGGGAGCTGTTTTTT. Protein product: CASSYSPSPGTGELFF.

The rearrangement joins TRBV5-1 to TRBJ2-1; 7 bases are a match to TRBD2. The V gene end was trimmed by 4 bases and the J gene end by 0 bases; junction bases not matched to a gene: 10. The CDR3 consists of 17 residues. Germline V gives CDR1 SGHRS, CDR2 YFSETQ. CDR3 loop: CASSPPGLRDSYNEQFF. In DNA, the CDR3 is TGCGCCAGCAGCCCCCCGGGACTAAGAGACTCCTACAATGAGCAGTTCTTC.

The chain has TRBV11-2 and TRBJ1-2; possibly TRBD1 for D (5 bases). From germline, CDR1 is SGHAT and CDR2 FQNNGV. The CDR3 totals 13 residues. V was pared by 3 bases and J by 3 bases, with 8 bases between. This chain's CDR3 is CASSLGGYYGYTF. DNA for the CDR3: TGTGCCAGCAGCTTGGGGGGGTACTATGGCTACACCTTC.

The chain employs TRBV6-5 and TRBJ1-2; D perhaps matches TRBD1 (6 bases). This CDR3 has 13 residues. With 5 bases removed from V and 5 bases from J, the gap between germline ends came to 12 bases. The germline V gene has CDR1 MNHEY and CDR2 SVGAGI. The CDR3 region is CASSRNREYGYTF. The DNA of the CDR3 is TGTGCCAGCAGTAGGAACAGGGAGTATGGCTACACCTTC.

The gene calls are TRBV10-3 and TRBJ2-7, with 10 bases matching TRBD2. The CDR3 consists of 17 residues. Trimming removed 2 bases from V and 0 bases from J; junction bases left unmatched: 7. Germline CDR1 reads ENHRY; CDR2 reads SYGVKD. The CDR3 loop is CAISEASGRVLSYEQYF. DNA for the CDR3: TGTGCCATCAGTGAGGCGAGCGGGAGGGTCCTCTCCTACGAGCAGTACTTC.

This clone was seen just once. The rearrangement uses TRBV27 and TRBJ2-1, with a tentative D call TRBD1 (5 bases). V lost 8 bases to trimming and J lost 8 bases, with 16 bases between them. The CDR3 totals 13 residues. Germline lookup yields CDR1 MNHEY and CDR2 SMNVEV (reference sequence). The CDR3, as DNA: TGTGCCAGCCGGGCCTTGGGGCTCCATGAGCAGTTCTTC. Its translation: CASRALGLHEQFF.

V is TRBV4-2 and J is TRBJ2-3; 8 bases line up with TRBD2. The V and J ends lost 0 bases and 2 bases, in that order; junction bases with no gene match: 7. Looked up from germline, CDR1 is LGHNA and CDR2 is YNFKEQ. There are 17 residues in the CDR3. CDR3 residues: CASSQDSGLAVTDTQYF. The CDR3 nucleotides read TGTGCCAGCAGCCAAGACTCTGGACTAGCCGTCACAGATACGCAGTATTTT.

The table lists this clone with a count of one. This chain links TRBV6-1 with TRBJ2-3; 11 bases align to TRBD2. Germline CDR1 MNHNS, CDR2 SASEGT. This CDR3 region has 18 residues. V dropped 4 bases and J dropped 0; count of bases not matched to a gene: 9. The CDR3 DNA sequence: TGTGCCAGCAGTGGTTCAGGGACTAGCGGATCTAGCACAGATACGCAGTATTTT. Protein product: CASSGSGTSGSSTDTQYF.

This clone was recorded a few times. V usage is TRBV9 and J usage is TRBJ1-2; D may be TRBD1 (5 bases). V was clipped by 0 bases and J by 4 bases, with 13 bases between them. Germline-derived CDR1 and CDR2 are SGDLS and YYNGEE. The CDR3 loop spans 15 amino acids. This CDR3 is CASSVASTASYGYTF. CDR3 sequence (DNA): TGTGCCAGCAGCGTAGCTTCGACAGCCTCCTATGGCTACACCTTC.

Remarks on this clone: The junction differs from germline at one of its ends, possibly a read error. This chain connects TRBV4-2 to TRBJ2-7; no clear D. The CDR3 extends over 21 amino acids. Germline V gives CDR1 LGHNA, CDR2 YNFKEQ. In DNA, the CDR3 is TGTGCCAGCATCCAACTGCCTCCCTCGAGACCAACGACTCCCTCGAGACACGAGCAGTACTTC. It yields the protein CASIQLPPSRPTTPSRHEQYF.

V gene TRBV29-1 combines with J gene TRBJ2-7, with TRBD2 identical over 7 bases. The CDR3 runs to 14 residues. Germline trimming cut 3 bases from V and 0 bases from J; bases unmatched to any gene: 5. CDR1 SQVTM and CDR2 ANQGSEA come from the germline V gene. The CDR3 sequence is CSVDGTGGSYEQYF. The DNA of the CDR3 is TGCAGCGTTGATGGGACGGGAGGCTCCTACGAGCAGTACTTC.

The chain combines TRBV11-2 with TRBJ2-7; TRBD1 aligns across 9 bases. The CDR3 has 14 residues. Germline values: CDR1 SGHAT, CDR2 FQNNGV. V gave up 10 bases and J gave up 0 bases; unmatched junction bases: 7. The CDR3: CATSRDRVSYEQYF. Here the CDR3 DNA reads TGTGCCACCTCCCGGGACAGGGTCTCCTACGAGCAGTACTTC. The variable domain in full, completed from reference TRBV11-2 and TRBJ2-7, reads EAGVAQSPRYKIIEKRQSVAFWCNPISGHATLYWYQQILGQGPKLLIQFQNNGVVDDSQLPKDRFSAERLKGVDSTLKIQPAKLEDSAVYLCATSRDRVSYEQYFGPGTRLTVT.

The chain combines TRBV5-6 with TRBJ2-3; 11 positions agree with TRBD1. This CDR3 has 15 amino acids. The germline gives CDR1 SGHDT, CDR2 YYEEEE. Trimming cost V 3 bases and J 4 bases; bases outside gene matches: 4. This CDR3 reads CASSSDRGLSDTQYF. CDR3 in DNA: TGTGCCAGCAGCTCGGACAGGGGGCTATCAGATACGCAGTATTTT.